These T cell receptor beta chains were read from a single sample in a study of STAT5B mutations in CD4+ large granular lymphocyte leukemia. Profiling relied on immunoSEQ multiplex PCR, and the TCRdb table lists in-frame clones only, not all of them. Among about 35,000 clones listed, approximately 67% were seen once. Specimen: CD4+ T cells from blood buffy coats. These receptors were obtained from a human donor in good health. CDR3s include the opening cysteine and the closing phenylalanine or tryptophan. D genes are given only for firm matches. Only part of the rows carry a size: once, few, many, or a class if the clone is expanded.

size	J	D	V	CDR3	DNA
NA	TRBJ2-4	TRBD1	TRBV11-3	CASSIRRDRGRKNIQYF	TGTGCCAGCAGCATCCGACGGGACAGGGGGCGGAAGAACATTCAGTACTTC
NA	TRBJ1-5	NA	TRBV5-8	CASSLAAGNQPQHF	TGTGCCAGCAGCTTGGCGGCTGGCAATCAGCCCCAGCATTTT
NA	TRBJ1-2	TRBD1	TRBV19	CASSILSGTEKNRYTF	TGTGCCAGTAGTATTTTGTCCGGGACAGAGAAGAATCGCTACACCTTC
few	TRBJ2-7	TRBD2	TRBV7-9	CASSLARTRNEQYF	TGTGCCAGCAGCTTAGCTCGGACTAGAAACGAGCAGTACTTC
NA	TRBJ2-5	NA	TRBV6-6	CASSYSQGAGETQYF	TGTGCCAGCAGTTACTCCCAGGGAGCGGGAGAGACCCAGTACTTC
NA	TRBJ2-7	TRBD2	TRBV10-1	CATGVTSDSYEQYF	TGCGCCACCGGGGTTACTAGCGACTCCTACGAGCAGTACTTC
NA	TRBJ1-1	NA	TRBV7-2	CASSLQGFGTEAFF	TGTGCCAGCAGCTTGCAGGGTTTTGGCACTGAAGCTTTCTTT
few	TRBJ2-7	NA	TRBV7-9	CATEGTTYEQYF	TGTGCCACCGAGGGGACGACCTACGAGCAGTACTTC
NA	TRBJ1-2	NA	TRBV7-8	CASSLALPTNYGYTF	TGTGCCAGCAGCTTAGCCCTGCCTACTAACTATGGCTACACCTTC
NA	TRBJ1-2	TRBD1	TRBV6-5	CASIGQVDGYTF	TGTGCCAGCATAGGACAGGTTGATGGCTACACCTTC
NA	TRBJ1-2	NA	TRBV11-2	CASSRSAENYGYTF	TGTGCCAGCAGCCGCTCAGCGGAGAACTATGGCTACACCTTC
NA	TRBJ2-7	NA	TRBV5-6	CASSVEDRSSYEQYF	TGTGCCAGCAGCGTAGAAGACAGGAGCTCCTACGAGCAGTACTTC
once	TRBJ2-1	TRBD1	TRBV5-1	CASSLGQGSSYNEQFF	TGCGCCAGCAGCTTAGGACAGGGTTCCTCCTACAATGAGCAGTTCTTC
NA	TRBJ2-3	NA	TRBV18	CASSDQPGRGRFGTDTQYF	TGTGCCAGCTCAGACCAACCGGGGCGAGGGAGGTTCGGCACAGATACGCAGTATTTT
NA	TRBJ2-3	TRBD2	TRBV11-3	CASRGGATDTQYF	TGTGCCAGCCGGGGGGGGGCGACAGATACGCAGTATTTT
few	TRBJ1-2	NA	TRBV7-8	CASSSRNYGYTF	TGTGCCAGCAGTTCCAGGAACTATGGCTACACCTTC
few	TRBJ1-1	NA	TRBV29-1	CSVESRTPEAFF	TGCAGCGTTGAATCTAGGACACCTGAAGCTTTCTTT
NA	TRBJ1-2	NA	TRBV19	CASSIQGMTNYGYTF	TGTGCCAGTAGTATACAGGGGATGACTAACTATGGCTACACCTTC
NA	TRBJ2-2	NA	TRBV6-1	CASRGLNTGELFF	TGTGCCAGCAGGGGACTCAACACCGGGGAGCTGTTTTTT
NA	TRBJ2-2	NA	TRBV21-1	CASSKRALANTGELFF	TGTGCCAGCAGCAAACGTGCACTCGCGAACACCGGGGAGCTGTTTTTT
few	TRBJ1-2	NA	TRBV4-2	CASTKEAGTMVGYTF	TGTGCCAGCACCAAAGAGGCGGGAACTATGGTTGGCTACACCTTC
NA	TRBJ1-5	NA	TRBV28	CASSPGTLQEQPQHF	TGTGCCAGCAGTCCCGGGACCCTCCAAGAACAGCCCCAGCATTTT